Reported below is one TCR beta chain. The ends lost 5 bases at V and 1 base at J; junction bases unmatched: 6. The CDR3 is made up of 16 amino acids. Per germline, CDR1 LNHDA and CDR2 SQIVND (reference sequence). The data were taken from a study of blood T cell repertoires in COVID-19. Study context: COVID-19 samples from acute and convalescent phases originated in the United States, Italy and Spain. Sources were T cells, B-cell-depleted T cells, or PBMCs; the material itself was cDNA or gDNA.

In the study's own analysis: Amplified reference gene primers provided the basis for estimating nucleated cell counts. Data came from immunoSEQ multiplex PCR; TCRdb stores just in-frame clones and leaves some out. V, J and clone size derive from that table, while D and trimming were established from the DNA sequence. This sample carries fewer than 400,000 clones, over 70% of them seen once, and the ten largest clones take almost 3%. The source is a man aged 30 to 45 with active or convalescent COVID-19. This chain uses TRBV19 with TRBJ1-5, with 9 bases lining up with TRBD1. Sequencing used peripheral blood. CDR3 DNA sequence: TGTGCCAGTAGTGTGACAGGGGGGAGAAGCAATCAGCCCCAGCATTTT. Protein sequence: CASSVTGGRSNQPQHF.